A selection of T cell receptor beta chains follows, all from one sample in a study of blood T cell repertoires in COVID-19. Assay: immunoSEQ multiplex PCR; the TCRdb copy retains only in-frame clones and omits some. The data hold some 53,000 clones, with about nine tenths observed a single time. The sequencing input was peripheral blood. The receptors were gathered from a man in his 70s with acute or convalescent COVID-19. Both conserved end residues are part of each CDR3.

j_call v_call cdr3_aa
TRBJ2-3 TRBV7-2 CASSLSGAQGDTQYF
TRBJ1-2 TRBV2 CASSGDRDGYTF
TRBJ2-1 TRBV3-1/TRBV3-2 CASSQVGDRRGGEQFF
TRBJ1-5 TRBV10-3 CAISESIYSNQPQHF
TRBJ2-7 TRBV5-1 CASSLTAYEQYF
TRBJ2-3 TRBV7-9 CASSLAADTQYF
TRBJ1-6 TRBV10-3 CAIQGYSYNSPLHF
TRBJ2-2 TRBV7-9 CASSLKPEGRAGELFF
TRBJ2-2 TRBV24-1 CATKAGLTGELFF
TRBJ1-2 TRBV3-1/TRBV3-2 CASSLGPGTNYGYTF
TRBJ2-7 TRBV9 CASSLGLAGSYEQYF
TRBJ2-1 TRBV27 CASSLQLRGDEQFF
TRBJ2-1 TRBV21-1 CASSTWPGTSGRFNEQFF
TRBJ2-4 TRBV18 CASSPGHHQTKNIQYF
TRBJ2-1 TRBV6-4 CASTVGTSGVNEQFF
TRBJ1-5 TRBV5-8 CASSSGYSNQPQHF
TRBJ2-7 TRBV27 CASSREAWRADEQYF
TRBJ1-2 TRBV5-1 CASSSGGGSNYGYTF
TRBJ2-7 TRBV4-1 CASSATGVYEQYF
TRBJ2-4 TRBV19 CASSRTGVAKNIQYF
TRBJ2-2 TRBV7-2 CASSLVRNTGELFF
TRBJ1-1 TRBV9 CASSAGQSYTEAFF
TRBJ2-5 TRBV18 CASSPSPGGQETQYF
TRBJ1-5 TRBV4-3 CASSQDLRGGAGNQPQHF
TRBJ1-5 TRBV2 CASSLQLGENQPQHF
TRBJ1-2 TRBV7-2 CASSPRITGGVDGYTF